This TCR beta chain is drawn from a study of T cells after posttransplantation cyclophosphamide. Study-level points and caveats: Donor CD8+ memory clones often dominated recipient blood repertoires at later times. Recipient CMV seropositivity and CMV reactivation strongly tracked TRB clonality. TRB overlap between skin or GI tissue T cells and blood was limited.

Profiled with immunoSEQ multiplex PCR; TCRdb holds only in-frame clones, not every one. The profile shows thousands of clones, over 75% of them singletons. Sampled 1 year posttransplant, controls received myeloablative marrow transplants, methotrexate and a calcineurin inhibitor. The CDR3 runs 14 residues. Deletions cut 2 bases from V and 2 bases from J, with 9 bases between. The germline gives CDR1 MNHEY, CDR2 SVGAGI. On this clone: Its antigen is as yet unknown.

The clonotype was recovered from a male patient aged 35 to 55 who received an allogeneic stem cell transplant from an unrelated donor, was CMV-positive, and had chronic GVHD only. Some of the T cells might come from the graft donor. The chain combines TRBV6-5 with TRBJ1-1; D not resolved. The sequences come from PBMCs, collected after an allogeneic stem cell transplant with a calcineurin inhibitor and methotrexate. The CDR3 reads CASSYAGPNTEAFF. CDR3 in DNA: TGTGCCAGCAGTTACGCCGGTCCCAACACTGAAGCTTTCTTT.